This T cell receptor (beta chain) was profiled in a study of blood T cell repertoires in COVID-19 (dated by TCRdb to the early 2020s). For context, the study as a whole: Collaborator samples came from the United States, Italy and Spain and covered acute and convalescent phases of COVID-19. Where available, HLA class I and class II types were taken from metadata supplied by the sample provider and were not determined by assay-based typing. The repertoires were released in a freely available public database intended as a resource for research on the immune response to SARS-CoV-2. Sample metadata almost always included a de-identified subject ID, COVID-19 status, age in years and sex. Subjects who had been exposed to COVID-19, were actively infected with it, or had recovered from it provided the deeply sampled blood TCRbeta repertoires that made up the dataset. Samples came from the ongoing ImmuneRACE study (first 160 participants) plus 1,254 subjects from 6 global collaborators. The prospective study material was composed of cDNA or gDNA derived from T cells, B-cell-depleted T cells, or PBMCs.

Worth noting for this clone: This receptor's antigen is unknown. There are no base qualities to consult, and no much larger clone falls within one base.

The collaborating institutions used their own protocols to collect whole blood in K2EDTA tubes. Collaborator samples were shipped for TCRbeta analysis as frozen whole blood, isolated PBMCs, or DNA extracted from either sample type. V is pruned by 5 bases and J by 5 bases, leaving 13 bases of the junction without a gene match. Spanning cysteine to phenylalanine, the CDR3 consists of 16 amino acids. The CDR3 DNA has 48 bases and is translated from base 1. Based on the germline V gene, the CDR1 and CDR2 sequences are SGHAT and FQNNGV. The study at large found these results: The amount of clinical and demographic metadata varied by source and participant and was provided uncurated.

TCRbeta CDR3 regions were amplified from genomic DNA by means of the immunoSEQ Assay, a bias-controlled multiplex PCR. The original methods were these. The number of nucleated cells in each sample was estimated from the amplification of reference gene primers within the assay. To quantify the absolute abundance of each unique TCRbeta CDR3 rearrangement, sequence reads were collapsed and filtered. For each sample, productive Simpson clonality was calculated as the square root of Simpson's diversity index across productive rearrangements. What TCRdb holds here is the immuneACCESS table cut down to in-frame rearrangements. Part of the clones is not present; checked against another copy, under half of the missing clones reflect an unresolved V gene, and the others are unexplained. The DNA was the basis for D and trimming; V, J and clone size are from that table. The sample data list over 110,000 clones, and around 80% of these were observed just once. Under 15% of the sample is in the top ten clones.

Sequencing input: peripheral blood. The source of this sequence is an elderly man with acute or convalescent COVID-19. The chain couples TRBV11-2 to TRBJ2-3; 7 central nucleotides agree with TRBD2. Here the CDR3 is given as CASSVPRGGGGDTQYF. The DNA sequence follows: TGTGCCAGCAGCGTCCCCCGCGGCGGGGGAGGAGATACGCAGTATTTT.